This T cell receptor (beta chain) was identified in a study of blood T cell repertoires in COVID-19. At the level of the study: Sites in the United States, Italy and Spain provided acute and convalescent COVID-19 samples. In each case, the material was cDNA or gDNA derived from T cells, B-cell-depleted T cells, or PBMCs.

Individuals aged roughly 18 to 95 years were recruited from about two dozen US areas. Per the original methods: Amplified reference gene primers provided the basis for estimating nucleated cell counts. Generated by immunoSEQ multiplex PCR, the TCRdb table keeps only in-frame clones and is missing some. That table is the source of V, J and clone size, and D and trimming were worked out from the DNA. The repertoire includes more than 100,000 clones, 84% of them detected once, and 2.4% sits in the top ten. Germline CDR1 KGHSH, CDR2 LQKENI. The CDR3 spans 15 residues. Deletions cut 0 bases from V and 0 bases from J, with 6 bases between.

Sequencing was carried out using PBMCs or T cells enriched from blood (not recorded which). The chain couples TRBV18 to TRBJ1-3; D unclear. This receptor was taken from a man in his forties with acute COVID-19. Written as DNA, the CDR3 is TGTGCCAGCTCACCACCCTGGAGCTCTGGAAACACCATATATTTT. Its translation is CASSPPWSSGNTIYF.